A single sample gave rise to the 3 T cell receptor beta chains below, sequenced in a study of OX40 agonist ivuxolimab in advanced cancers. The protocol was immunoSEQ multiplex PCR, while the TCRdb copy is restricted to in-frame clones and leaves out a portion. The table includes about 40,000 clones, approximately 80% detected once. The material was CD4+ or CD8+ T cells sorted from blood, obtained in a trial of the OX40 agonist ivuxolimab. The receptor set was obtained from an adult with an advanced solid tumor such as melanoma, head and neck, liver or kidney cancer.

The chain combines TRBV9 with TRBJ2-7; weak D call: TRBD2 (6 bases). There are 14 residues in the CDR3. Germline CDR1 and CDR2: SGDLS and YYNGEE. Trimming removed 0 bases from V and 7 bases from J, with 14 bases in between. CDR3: CASSVEAGTGEQYF. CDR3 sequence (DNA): TGTGCCAGCAGCGTAGAGGCGGGGACGGGGGAGCAGTACTTC. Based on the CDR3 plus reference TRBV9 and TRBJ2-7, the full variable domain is DSGVTQTPKHLITATGQRVTLRCSPRSGDLSVYWYQQSLDQGLQFLIQYYNGEERAKGNILERFSAQQFPDLHSELNLSSLELGDSALYFCASSVEAGTGEQYFGPGTRLTVT.

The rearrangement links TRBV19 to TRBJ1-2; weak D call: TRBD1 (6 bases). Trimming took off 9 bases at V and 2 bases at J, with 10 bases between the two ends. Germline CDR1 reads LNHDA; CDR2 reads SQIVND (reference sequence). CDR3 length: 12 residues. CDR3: CASGGQNYGYTF. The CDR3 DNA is TGTGCCAGCGGAGGACAGAACTATGGCTACACCTTC.

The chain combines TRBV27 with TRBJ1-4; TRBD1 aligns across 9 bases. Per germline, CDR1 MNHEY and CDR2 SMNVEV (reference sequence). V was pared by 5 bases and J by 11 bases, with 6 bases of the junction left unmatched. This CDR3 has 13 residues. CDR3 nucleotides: TGTGCCAGCAGTCTTACAGGGGGCAAGAAACTGTTTTTT. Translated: CASSLTGGKKLFF. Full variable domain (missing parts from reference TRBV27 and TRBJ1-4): EAQVTQNPRYLITVTGKKLTVTCSQNMNHEYMSWYRQDPGLGLRQIYYSMNVEVTDKGDVPEGYKVSRKEKRNFPLILESPSPNQTSLYFCASSLTGGKKLFFGSGTQLSVL.